This T cell receptor beta chain stems from a study of control samples from healthy donors and cancer patients. The germline CDR1 and CDR2 sequences are SGHDT and YYEEEE. Trimming removed 4 bases from V and 0 bases from J, with 11 bases in between. The CDR3 sequence is 15 residues long. Data came from immunoSEQ multiplex PCR; TCRdb stores just in-frame clones and leaves some out. The sample includes roughly 100,000 clones, around 88% of them seen just once. This clone occurred once. This chain connects TRBV5-6 to TRBJ2-1; D may be TRBD2 (5 bases). The sequenced sample was PBMCs. The TCR comes from a man between 60 and 75 years old with lung cancer. CDR3 residues: CASSSGQSSYNEQFF. In DNA, the CDR3 is TGTGCCAGCAGCAGCGGCCAAAGCTCCTACAATGAGCAGTTCTTC.